This T cell receptor (beta chain) was captured by sequencing in a study of blood T cell repertoires in COVID-19. V gave up 4 bases and J gave up 5 bases; unmatched junction bases: 3. The CDR3 sequence is 13 residues long. CDR1 is SGDLS, CDR2 YYNGEE, per germline. In the original processing: From reference gene primer amplification, estimates of nucleated cell counts were derived. Only in-frame clones appear in the TCRdb table, and some are missing; sequencing was by immunoSEQ multiplex PCR. The V and J calls and clone size are taken from that table; D and trimming were inferred from the DNA. The sample yields about 210,000 clones, roughly 90% seen once.

The chain joins TRBV9 to TRBJ1-5, with 7 bases that match TRBD1. This clonotype was obtained from a woman aged 40 to 50 with acute or convalescent COVID-19. Sequenced sample: peripheral blood. CDR3 nucleotides: TGTGCCAGCAGCACAGGGGACTATCAGCCCCAGCATTTT. Translation gives CASSTGDYQPQHF. The whole variable domain, remainder taken from reference TRBV9 and TRBJ1-5, is DSGVTQTPKHLITATGQRVTLRCSPRSGDLSVYWYQQSLDQGLQFLIQYYNGEERAKGNILERFSAQQFPDLHSELNLSSLELGDSALYFCASSTGDYQPQHFGDGTRLSIL.